Listed here are 17 T cell receptor beta chains from one sample, sequenced in a study of blood T cell repertoires in COVID-19. The data were produced by immunoSEQ multiplex PCR, yet TCRdb's version contains in-frame clones alone and is incomplete. The sample records roughly 250,000 clones, about 87% being singletons. Input material: peripheral blood. The source of these receptors is a woman aged 40 to 50 with acute or convalescent COVID-19.

The genes are TRBV5-6 and TRBJ2-5; 9 nucleotides align to TRBD1. Germline assignment: CDR1 SGHDT and CDR2 YYEEEE. The V gene end was trimmed by 4 bases and the J gene end by 5 bases; junction bases not matched to a gene: 6. The CDR3 covers 14 residues. The CDR3 protein is CASSLQGASETQYF. CDR3 coding DNA: TGTGCCAGCAGCCTACAGGGGGCCTCGGAGACCCAGTACTTC. The variable domain in full, completed from reference TRBV5-6 and TRBJ2-5, reads DAGVTQSPTHLIKTRGQQVTLRCSPKSGHDTVSWYQQALGQGPQFIFQYYEEEERQRGNFPDRFSGHQFPNYSSELNVNALLLGDSALYLCASSLQGASETQYFGPGTRLLVL.

The V call is TRBV5-4, the J call TRBJ1-1; D perhaps matches TRBD1 (5 bases). The length of the CDR3 is 16 residues. V lost 0 bases to trimming and J lost 5 bases, with 17 bases between them. CDR1 is SGHNT and CDR2 is YYREEE in the germline V gene (reference sequence). CDR3 in amino acids: CASSLAFRGQGTEAFF. Here the CDR3 DNA reads TGTGCCAGCAGCTTGGCCTTCCGCGGCCAGGGAACTGAAGCTTTCTTT.

The rearrangement links TRBV29-1 to TRBJ1-2; D is uncertain. CDR1 and CDR2 from the germline V gene are SQVTM and ANQGSEA. This CDR3 contains 11 residues. The CDR3 loop is CSDSALYGYTF. In nucleotides, the CDR3 is TGCAGTGACTCAGCACTCTATGGCTACACCTTC. The variable domain in full, completed from reference TRBV29-1 and TRBJ1-2, reads SAVISQKPSRDICQRGTSLTIQCQVDSQVTMMFWYRQQPGQSLTLIATANQGSEATYESGFVIDKFPISRPNLTFSTLTVSNMSPEDSSIYLCSDSALYGYTFGSGTRLTVV.

The chain joins TRBV4-1 to TRBJ1-5; D call uncertain. Germline CDR1 and CDR2: MGHRA and YSYEKL. The ends were cut back, 0 bases at V and 5 bases at J, with 8 bases in the middle. The CDR3 is made up of 14 amino acids. DNA of the CDR3: TGCGCCAGCAGCCAAGATTGGAGGGATCAGCCCCAGCATTTT. This codes for CASSQDWRDQPQHF.

The chain links TRBV9 to TRBJ2-5; TRBD2 matches 10 bases. From germline, CDR1 is SGDLS and CDR2 YYNGEE. The CDR3 is 17 residues long. V gave up 4 bases and J gave up 0 bases; unmatched junction bases: 9. CDR3 region: CASSSPESGGDQETQYF. CDR3 nucleotides: TGTGCCAGCAGCTCCCCGGAGAGCGGGGGGGACCAAGAGACCCAGTACTTC.

The J gene is TRBJ1-1, the V gene TRBV6-6; tentative D call: TRBD1 (6 bases). Germline V gene sequence: CDR1 MNHNY, CDR2 SVGAGI (reference sequence). CDR3 length equals 13 residues. The V gene lost 5 bases and the J gene lost 6 bases, with 13 bases spanning the gap. CDR3 amino acids: CASSNRDGAEAFF. The CDR3 DNA reads as TGTGCCAGCAGTAACAGGGATGGCGCTGAAGCTTTCTTT.

The rearrangement uses TRBV5-1 and TRBJ2-1, with a tentative D call TRBD1 (5 bases). The CDR3 extends over 13 amino acids. Looked up from germline, CDR1 is SGHRS and CDR2 is YFSETQ. V lost 0 bases and J lost 4, with 5 bases in between. Written as DNA, the CDR3 is TGCGCCAGCAGCTTGGGACAGTACAATGAGCAGTTCTTC. Amino acids: CASSLGQYNEQFF.

V usage is TRBV18 and J usage is TRBJ1-5; TRBD1 agrees at 7 bases. Per the germline V gene, CDR1 is KGHSH and CDR2 is LQKENI. V lost 5 bases, J lost 4 bases, and 5 bases stayed unmatched. The CDR3 extends over 14 amino acids. CDR3 sequence: CASSARQGNQPQHF. The CDR3 DNA sequence: TGTGCCAGCTCAGCGAGACAGGGAAATCAGCCCCAGCATTTT.

The gene calls are TRBV19 and TRBJ1-6; the D gene is possibly TRBD1 (5 bases). In germline, CDR1 is LNHDA, CDR2 SQIVND (reference sequence). The CDR3 runs 14 residues. Trimming shortened V by 5 bases and J by 10 bases, and 15 bases separated the two germline ends. This CDR3 reads CASSARRVGSPLHF. CDR3 nucleotide sequence: TGTGCCAGTAGTGCGCGCAGGGTAGGCTCACCCCTCCACTTT.

The rearrangement joins TRBV7-9 to TRBJ2-5, with TRBD1 identical over 7 bases. Germline V lookup: CDR1 SEHNR, CDR2 FQNEAQ (reference sequence). The CDR3 covers 18 residues. Unmatched junction bases numbered 15, after V lost 3 bases and J lost 2 bases. CDR3 DNA: TGTGCCAGCAGCTTTACGAGCCGTAGACAGGGAAAACAAGAGACCCAGTACTTC. This translates into CASSFTSRRQGKQETQYF.

This sequence joins TRBV19 and TRBJ2-1; a weak D match, TRBD2 (5 bases). Trimming pared 3 bases from V and 5 bases from J, leaving 17 bases between. The CDR3 totals 16 residues. The germline V gene encodes CDR1 LNHDA and CDR2 SQIVND (reference sequence). CDR3 bases: TGTGCCAGTAGTATGGTAGACGACTATGGAAACAATGAGCAGTTCTTC. Translated: CASSMVDDYGNNEQFF.

This chain connects TRBV5-1 to TRBJ2-5, with 8 bases lining up with TRBD2. The CDR3 has 15 amino acids. After removal of 1 base from V and 1 base from J, the junction contained 3 bases not matched to a gene. The germline V gene has CDR1 SGHRS and CDR2 YFSETQ. This chain's CDR3 is CASSLQRGGQETQYF. The CDR3 DNA follows: TGCGCCAGCAGCTTGCAACGGGGGGGCCAAGAGACCCAGTACTTC.

The rearrangement links TRBV6-6 to TRBJ1-4, with a weak D call TRBD1 (6 bases). V gave up 4 bases and J gave up 11 bases, with 14 bases separating them. This CDR3 is built from 13 residues. The germline gives CDR1 MNHNY, CDR2 SVGAGI (reference sequence). Written as DNA, the CDR3 is TGTGCCAGCAGTTCCAAGGACAGAGAGAAACTGTTTTTT. Its protein product is CASSSKDREKLFF.

The chain couples TRBV18 to TRBJ2-1, with a weak D call TRBD2 (7 bases). V shed 9 bases and J shed 8 bases, with 11 bases lying between them. The CDR3 is 11 amino acids. Germline V gene data show CDR1 as KGHSH and CDR2 as LQKENI. CDR3 sequence (DNA): TGTGCCAGTAAAGGGGGGGATGAGCAGTTCTTC. Amino acids: CASKGGDEQFF.

V usage is TRBV18 and J usage is TRBJ1-5; 10 nucleotides line up with TRBD1. CDR1 and CDR2 (germline): KGHSH, LQKENI. With 4 bases clipped from V and 0 bases from J, the junction kept 9 bases outside the gene matches. This CDR3 spans 18 amino acids. This CDR3 is CASSRGDRGPYSNQPQHF. The CDR3, as DNA: TGTGCCAGCTCACGTGGGGACAGGGGACCGTATAGCAATCAGCCCCAGCATTTT.

This chain uses TRBV13 with TRBJ2-1, with 7 bases lining up with TRBD2. Per germline, CDR1 PRHDT and CDR2 FYEKMQ (reference sequence). CDR3 length equals 15 residues. V trimming: 5 bases; J trimming: 10 bases; junction bases outside the gene matches: 14. Here the CDR3 reads CASSLEAGTIDEQFF. CDR3 nucleotides: TGTGCCAGCAGCCTTGAAGCCGGGACTATCGACGAGCAGTTCTTC.

This rearrangement joins TRBV7-9 to TRBJ2-3, with TRBD1 matching 9 bases. CDR1 SEHNR and CDR2 FQNEAQ come from the germline V gene (reference sequence). This CDR3 comprises 16 residues. The V and J ends lost 5 bases and 2 bases, in that order; junction bases with no gene match: 8. In DNA form, the CDR3 reads TGTGCCAGCAGCCCACGGGACAGGGCTATCACAGATACGCAGTATTTT. Amino acid sequence: CASSPRDRAITDTQYF.